Each of the 32 T cell receptor beta chains below was sequenced from the same sample in a study of T cell responses to AZD1222 COVID-19 vaccine. TCRdb's table, derived via immunoSEQ multiplex PCR, lists solely in-frame clones and lacks some. The sample contains about 120,000 clones, roughly 90% of which appear only once. Source: peripheral blood, taken 28 days after the second AZD1222 dose. The source of these receptors is an adult who received the AZD1222 COVID-19 vaccine.

The V and J genes are TRBV6-1 and TRBJ1-4, with 7 bases fitting TRBD1. This CDR3 is 14 amino acids long. Germline CDR1 MNHNS, CDR2 SASEGT. V was clipped by 3 bases and J by 10 bases; unmatched bases: 8. CDR3 amino acids: CASSETYRGGKLFF. The CDR3 nucleotides are TGTGCCAGCAGTGAGACCTACAGGGGTGGAAAACTGTTTTTT.

DNA of the CDR3: TGTGCCAGCAGTCCCCGTGTCCGGGACACTGAAGCTTTCTTT. It codes for CASSPRVRDTEAFF. The gene calls are TRBV27 and TRBJ1-1, with D unresolved. This CDR3 has 14 amino acids. V lost 5 bases, J lost 3 bases, and 13 bases lay in between. Germline V lookup: CDR1 MNHEY, CDR2 SMNVEV (reference sequence).

The chain joins TRBV7-3 to TRBJ2-7; D might be TRBD2 (5 bases). Deletions cut 5 bases from V and 3 bases from J, with 11 bases between. The CDR3 runs to 13 residues. Per the germline V gene, CDR1 is SGHTA and CDR2 is FQGTGA. The CDR3 is CASSRTRDYEQYF. The CDR3 coding sequence is TGTGCCAGCAGCCGTACTAGGGACTACGAGCAGTACTTC.

This chain links TRBV6-2 or TRBV6-3 with TRBJ1-5, with 10 bases lining up with TRBD1. The V gene end was trimmed by 0 bases and the J gene end by 2 bases; junction bases not matched to a gene: 4. This CDR3 contains 17 residues. CDR1 MNHEY and CDR2 SVGEGT come from the germline V gene. The CDR3: CASSYSRGTGGNQPQHF. The DNA of the CDR3 is TGTGCCAGCAGTTACTCACGAGGGACAGGGGGCAATCAGCCCCAGCATTTT.

The rearrangement links TRBV30 to TRBJ2-6; the D is unclear. Germline CDR1 and CDR2: GTSNPN and SVGIG (reference sequence). The CDR3 sequence is 14 residues long. The germline V and J ends were trimmed by 4 bases and 2 bases, with 9 bases remaining between them. In DNA form, the CDR3 reads TGTGCCTGGACCCCACGGGCTGGGGCCAACGTCCTGACTTTC. It translates to CAWTPRAGANVLTF.

This chain's CDR3 is CASSRVVSQNTEAFF. CDR3 in DNA: TGCGCCAGCAGCCGGGTGGTCAGCCAGAACACTGAAGCTTTCTTT. The V call is TRBV5-1, the J call TRBJ1-1; no definite D call. V was pared by 4 bases and J by 1 base, with 14 bases between. Germline V gene lookup returns CDR1 SGHRS and CDR2 YFSETQ. The CDR3 length is 15 residues.

This clone appeared a single time. The gene calls are TRBV11-2 and TRBJ2-5; a possible D gene is TRBD1 (7 bases). Trimming cost V 0 bases and J 6 bases, with 14 bases left between them. The germline V gene encodes CDR1 SGHAT and CDR2 FQNNGV. The CDR3 length is 15 residues. The CDR3 spells CASSLDSGGLQTQYF. The CDR3 DNA follows: TGTGCCAGCAGCTTAGATTCAGGGGGGCTGCAGACCCAGTACTTC.

The CDR3 region is CASSRRGDVGEQYF. CDR3 nucleotide sequence: TGCGCCAGCAGCCGGAGGGGGGATGTGGGCGAGCAGTACTTC. V and J are TRBV5-1 and TRBJ2-7; possibly TRBD1 or TRBD2 for D (6 bases each). Germline assignment: CDR1 SGHRS and CDR2 YFSETQ. V was pared by 4 bases and J by 6 bases, with 17 bases between. This CDR3 comprises 14 residues.

The J gene is TRBJ1-4, the V gene TRBV4-3; 7 nucleotides align to TRBD1. With V trimmed by 1 base and J by 8 bases, 10 bases remained unmatched. The germline V gene encodes CDR1 LGHNA and CDR2 YSLEER. The CDR3 extends over 16 amino acids. In nucleotides, the CDR3 is TGCGCCAGCAGCCAAGCGGACAGGCTGGGGTTCGAAAAACTGTTTTTT. This sequence encodes CASSQADRLGFEKLFF.

The CDR3, as DNA: TGTGCCAGTAGTATCCGGGGGGGCGGCTACACCTTC. Translation gives CASSIRGGGYTF. The chain recombines TRBV19 with TRBJ1-2; tentative D call: TRBD1 (6 bases). This CDR3 spans 12 amino acids. Germline values: CDR1 LNHDA, CDR2 SQIVND (reference sequence). The V gene lost 3 bases and the J gene lost 8 bases, with 10 bases spanning the gap. Based on the CDR3 plus reference TRBV19 and TRBJ1-2, the full variable domain is DGGITQSPKYLFRKEGQNVTLSCEQNLNHDAMYWYRQDPGQGLRLIYYSQIVNDFQKGDIAEGYSVSREKKESFPLTVTSAQKNPTAFYLCASSIRGGGYTFGSGTRLTVV.

The chain has TRBV9 and TRBJ1-4, with 11 bases that match TRBD1. The CDR3 runs to 17 residues. The trim removed 5 bases at V and 2 bases at J, leaving 8 bases unmatched. Per germline, CDR1 SGDLS and CDR2 YYNGEE. The CDR3 DNA is TGTGCCAGCAGTCCCCGGGACAGGGGGGTGACTAATGAAAAACTGTTTTTT. Translated: CASSPRDRGVTNEKLFF.

The chain carries TRBV6-6 and TRBJ1-6; TRBD1 aligns across 10 bases. The CDR3 contains 16 residues. CDR1 is MNHNY, CDR2 SVGAGI, per germline (reference sequence). Trimming removed 7 bases from V and 10 bases from J; junction bases left unmatched: 13. CDR3 sequence: CASTPFPGTGASPLHF. CDR3 bases: TGTGCCAGCACCCCCTTCCCCGGGACAGGGGCATCACCCCTCCACTTT.

This clone was detected a few times. The V call is TRBV10-2, the J call TRBJ2-7; possibly TRBD1 for D (6 bases). The CDR3 length is 16 residues. V dropped 1 base and J dropped 4 bases, with 17 bases sitting between them. The V gene's germline CDR1 is WSHSY and CDR2 SAAADI. The CDR3 region has the DNA TGCGCCAGCAGTGAGTTAGTACCAGGGGCGGTGTACGAGCAGTACTTC. Protein product: CASSELVPGAVYEQYF.

The J gene is TRBJ2-1, the V gene TRBV5-4; D may be TRBD2 (6 bases). V gave up 1 base and J gave up 5 bases, with 13 bases separating them. CDR1 and CDR2 from the germline V gene are SGHNT and YYREEE (reference sequence). The CDR3 is 15 amino acids. Here the CDR3 DNA reads TGTGCCAGCAGCTTGTTCCAGCGGGCCAACAATGAGCAGTTCTTC. Protein sequence: CASSLFQRANNEQFF.

This clone was seen once. This chain uses TRBV14 with TRBJ1-1; no clear D. Trimming stripped 4 bases from V and 6 bases from J, with 12 bases between. The CDR3 is 13 amino acids. Per the germline V gene, CDR1 is SGHDN and CDR2 is FVKESK. The CDR3 region is CASSRRHGAEAFF. The CDR3 nucleotides read TGTGCCAGCAGCCGACGACACGGGGCTGAAGCTTTCTTT.

This chain connects TRBV7-8 to TRBJ1-2; 7 nucleotides match TRBD1. The germline CDR1 and CDR2 sequences are SGHVS and FQNEAQ. The CDR3 totals 16 residues. V shed 3 bases and J 4 bases; nucleotides not matched to a gene: 11. The CDR3 loop is CASSLYGTETRYGYTF. CDR3 in DNA: TGTGCCAGCAGCTTGTACGGGACAGAAACTCGCTATGGCTACACCTTC.

The chain is built from TRBV19 and TRBJ1-2, with D tentatively TRBD1 (5 bases). V was pared by 7 bases and J by 3 bases, with 21 bases between. Germline CDR1 and CDR2: LNHDA and SQIVND (reference sequence). The CDR3 sequence is 16 residues long. The chain's CDR3 is CASTSGRGEGDYGYTF. In DNA form, the CDR3 reads TGTGCCAGTACCTCGGGAAGGGGAGAGGGCGACTATGGCTACACCTTC.

The chain has TRBV5-1 and TRBJ1-2; D remains ambiguous. Trimming pared 0 bases from V and 6 bases from J, leaving 12 bases between. The CDR3 extends over 14 amino acids. In germline, CDR1 is SGHRS, CDR2 YFSETQ. CDR3 sequence reads: CASSLGASRNGYTF. The CDR3 DNA reads TGCGCCAGCAGCTTGGGGGCCAGCAGAAATGGCTACACCTTC.

The CDR3 loop reads CASSLGGESYNSPLHF. The CDR3 DNA sequence: TGCGCCAGCAGCTTGGGGGGGGAATCCTATAATTCACCCCTCCACTTT. The chain couples TRBV5-1 to TRBJ1-6; the D gene is possibly TRBD1 (5 bases). Germline-derived CDR1 and CDR2 are SGHRS and YFSETQ. With 0 bases removed from V and 1 base from J, the gap between germline ends came to 8 bases. This CDR3 comprises 16 residues.

The chain joins TRBV12-3 or TRBV12-4 to TRBJ1-5; D perhaps matches TRBD1 (5 bases). The CDR3 contains 12 residues. V dropped 6 bases and J dropped 9 bases, with 12 bases sitting between them. The CDR3, as DNA: TGTGCCAGCAGACAAGACAGACCGCCCCAGCATTTT. It yields the protein CASRQDRPPQHF.

The rearrangement uses TRBV2 and TRBJ1-5; 7 positions match TRBD1. V was pared by 7 bases and J by 3 bases, with 6 bases of the junction left unmatched. This CDR3 is 14 amino acids long. Germline V gene sequence: CDR1 SNHLY, CDR2 FYNNEI. The CDR3 reads CASTLDRNNQPQHF. In DNA, the CDR3 is TGTGCCAGCACCTTGGACAGGAACAATCAGCCCCAGCATTTT. The whole variable domain, filled in from reference TRBV2 and TRBJ1-5, reads EPEVTQTPSHQVTQMGQEVILRCVPISNHLYFYWYRQILGQKVEFLVSFYNNEISEKSEIFDDQFSVERPDGSNFTLKIRSTKLEDSAMYFCASTLDRNNQPQHFGDGTRLSIL.

The chain employs TRBV25-1 and TRBJ1-6; D is unclear. Per germline, CDR1 MGHDK and CDR2 SYGVNS. The CDR3 spans 14 residues. Trimming pared 6 bases from V and 10 bases from J, leaving 16 bases between. CDR3 amino acids: CASSENWGGSPLHF. The DNA of the CDR3 is TGTGCCAGCAGCGAGAACTGGGGAGGCTCACCCCTCCACTTT.

This chain links TRBV28 with TRBJ2-7; D may correspond to TRBD1 or TRBD2 (6 bases each). Trimming shortened V by 8 bases and J by 4 bases, and 15 bases separated the two germline ends. This CDR3 region has 13 residues. Germline values: CDR1 MDHEN, CDR2 SYDVKM. CDR3 nucleotide sequence: TGTGCCAGCCGGAGAGGGGGGTCGTACGAGCAGTACTTC. This codes for CASRRGGSYEQYF.

The chain has TRBV7-9 and TRBJ2-5, with 9 bases fitting TRBD1. CDR1 and CDR2 (germline): SEHNR, FQNEAQ (reference sequence). V lost 4 bases, J lost 4 bases, and 4 bases stayed unmatched. This CDR3 comprises 14 residues. The CDR3 sequence: CASSSRQGGETQYF. In nucleotides, the CDR3 is TGTGCCAGCAGCTCCCGACAGGGGGGAGAGACCCAGTACTTC.

The gene calls are TRBV3-1 (or the pseudogene TRBV3-2) and TRBJ1-6, with D possibly matching TRBD1 (5 bases). The CDR3 spans 14 residues. CDR1 and CDR2 (germline): LGHDT, YNNKEL (reference sequence). V was pared by 4 bases and J by 10 bases, with 14 bases between. The CDR3 here is CASSLSGGTSPLHF. In nucleotides, the CDR3 is TGTGCCAGCAGCCTCTCTGGGGGGACCTCACCCCTCCACTTT.

The J gene is TRBJ1-4, the V gene TRBV28; maybe TRBD1 (5 bases). The CDR3 has 15 amino acids. With 5 bases removed from V and 8 bases from J, the gap between germline ends came to 18 bases. In germline, CDR1 is MDHEN, CDR2 SYDVKM. CDR3 in amino acids: CASSPGAGFGEKLFF. DNA for the CDR3: TGTGCCAGCAGTCCTGGGGCAGGGTTTGGCGAAAAACTGTTTTTT. The full variable domain, completed using reference TRBV28 and TRBJ1-4, is DVKVTQSSRYLVKRTGEKVFLECVQDMDHENMFWYRQDPGLGLRLIYFSYDVKMKEKGDIPEGYSVSREKKERFSLILESASTNQTSMYLCASSPGAGFGEKLFFGSGTQLSVL.

The chain employs TRBV4-1 and TRBJ1-4; D is undetermined. The length of the CDR3 is 14 residues. Germline V gene sequence: CDR1 MGHRA, CDR2 YSYEKL. V was shortened by 4 bases and J by 6 bases, with 12 bases between the two germline ends. CDR3 sequence (DNA): TGCGCCAGCAGCCGGACTTTAGCGTATGAAAAACTGTTTTTT. It translates to CASSRTLAYEKLFF.

As regards this clone: Sequence at one end of the junction differs from germline and may be a read error. V gene TRBV7-8 combines with J gene TRBJ2-1; D unresolved. CDR3 length: 15 residues. The germline V gene encodes CDR1 SGHVS and CDR2 FQNEAQ. CDR3 bases: TGTGCCAGCAGCATAGCCAAGCCAGCATTTAATGAGCAGTTCTTC. It codes for CASSIAKPAFNEQFF. The entire variable domain, with the rest obtained from reference TRBV7-8 and TRBJ2-1, is as follows: GAGVSQSPRYKVAKRGQDVALRCDPISGHVSLFWYQQALGQGPEFLTYFQNEAQLDKSGLPSDRFFAERPEGSVSTLKIQRTQQEDSAVYLCASSIAKPAFNEQFFGPGTRLTVL.

The V and J genes are TRBV19 and TRBJ1-4; D unclear. This CDR3 is built from 15 residues. Germline CDR1 is LNHDA and CDR2 is SQIVND (reference sequence). V was trimmed by 5 bases and J by 5 bases, leaving 15 bases between them. The CDR3 region is CASSLSLESNEKLFF. The CDR3 nucleotides are TGTGCCAGTAGTCTTAGTCTCGAGTCGAATGAAAAACTGTTTTTT. Variable domain in full (rest from reference TRBV19 and TRBJ1-4): DGGITQSPKYLFRKEGQNVTLSCEQNLNHDAMYWYRQDPGQGLRLIYYSQIVNDFQKGDIAEGYSVSREKKESFPLTVTSAQKNPTAFYLCASSLSLESNEKLFFGSGTQLSVL.

V and J are TRBV15 and TRBJ1-1; D is undetermined. V gave up 2 bases and J gave up 1 base, with 5 bases separating them. The germline CDR1 and CDR2 sequences are LNHNV and YYDKDF (reference sequence). This CDR3 has 13 residues. In nucleotides, the CDR3 is TGTGCCACCAGCAGACAACGGAACACTGAAGCTTTCTTT. Residues: CATSRQRNTEAFF.

This clone was seen a single time. The V call is TRBV7-8, the J call TRBJ2-7; tentatively, D is TRBD2 (5 bases). The length of the CDR3 is 13 residues. Germline V gene data show CDR1 as SGHVS and CDR2 as FQNEAQ. Deletions cut 1 base from V and 3 bases from J, with 7 bases between. The CDR3 DNA sequence: TGTGCCAGCAGCTTAGGGGCGGGCTACGAGCAGTACTTC. Protein product: CASSLGAGYEQYF.

The chain links TRBV29-1 to TRBJ1-2; no clear D. CDR3 length: 13 amino acids. V lost 2 bases, J lost 4 bases, and 11 bases lay in between. The germline gives CDR1 SQVTM, CDR2 ANQGSEA. CDR3 DNA: TGCAGCGTTGAAATTCTGCTTCTCTATGGCTACACCTTC. This encodes CSVEILLLYGYTF.